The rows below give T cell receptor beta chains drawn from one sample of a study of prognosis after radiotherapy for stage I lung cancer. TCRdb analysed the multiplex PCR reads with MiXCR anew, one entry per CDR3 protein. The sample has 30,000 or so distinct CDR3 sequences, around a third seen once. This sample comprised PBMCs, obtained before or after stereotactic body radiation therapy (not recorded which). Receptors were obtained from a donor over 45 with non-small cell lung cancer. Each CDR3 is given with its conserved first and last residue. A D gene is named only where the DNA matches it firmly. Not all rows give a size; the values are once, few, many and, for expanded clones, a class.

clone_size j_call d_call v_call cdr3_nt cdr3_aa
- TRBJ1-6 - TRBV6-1 TGTGCCAGCAGTGAAGCAGGGGTCATCGGGAATTCACCCCTCCACTTC CASSEAGVIGNSPLHF
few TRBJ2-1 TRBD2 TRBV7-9 TGTGCCAGCAGCCCCGGGGAGGGGAATGAGCAGTTCTTC CASSPGEGNEQFF
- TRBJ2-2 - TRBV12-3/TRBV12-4 TGTGCTAGCAGTTTAGGGCACGGCTACACCGGGGAGCTGTTTTTT CASSLGHGYTGELFF
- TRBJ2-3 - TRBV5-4 TGTGCCAGCACTGCTGGGGTGGCAGATACGCAGTATTTT CASTAGVADTQYF
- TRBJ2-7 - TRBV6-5 TGTGCCAGCATTTACCCCTTGAGAGACCACGGGCAGTACTTC CASIYPLRDHGQYF
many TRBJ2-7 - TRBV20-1 TGCAGTGCTGAACGTGTAGGGGCAACCTCCTACGAGCAGTACTTC CSAERVGATSYEQYF
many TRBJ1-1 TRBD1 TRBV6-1 TGTGCCAGCAGCAAAGACGGGACAGCTGGCACTGAAGCTTTCTTT CASSKDGTAGTEAFF
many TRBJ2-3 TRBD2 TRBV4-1 TGCGCCAGCAGCCCCCGACTAGCGGGGACAGATACGCAGTATTTT CASSPRLAGTDTQYF
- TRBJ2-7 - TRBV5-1 TGCGCCAGCAGCTCCCTGTCGGAGACGAACTACGAGCAGTACTTC CASSSLSETNYEQYF
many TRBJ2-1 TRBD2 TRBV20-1 TGCAGTGCCGCCGGAGGACTAGCGGTGACCTACAATGAGCAGTTCTTC CSAAGGLAVTYNEQFF
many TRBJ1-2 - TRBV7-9 TGTGCCAGCAGCTTAGTGGTCAGCAACTATGGCTACACCTTC CASSLVVSNYGYTF
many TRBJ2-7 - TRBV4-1 TGCGCCAGCAGCAGACAGGTCTCCTACGAGCAGTACTTC CASSRQVSYEQYF
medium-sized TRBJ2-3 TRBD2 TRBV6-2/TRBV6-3 TGTGCCAGCAGTTACTCTGCTAGCGGGAGTCTAGATACGCAGTATTTT CASSYSASGSLDTQYF
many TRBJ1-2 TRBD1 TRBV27 TGTGCCAGCAGTTTATCGGCGACAGGGGGTTATGGCTACACCTTC CASSLSATGGYGYTF
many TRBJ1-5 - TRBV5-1 TGCGCCAGCAGCTTGGCCGAGGGGAATAGCAATCAGCCCCAGCATTTT CASSLAEGNSNQPQHF
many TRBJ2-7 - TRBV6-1 TGTGCCAGCAGTCAACCAGACAACTACGAGCAGTACTTC CASSQPDNYEQYF
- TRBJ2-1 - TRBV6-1 TGTGCCAGCAGTGGGACTATTGGGAAGAGCTCCTACAATGAGCAGTTCTTC CASSGTIGKSSYNEQFF
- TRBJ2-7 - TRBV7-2 TGTGCCAGCAGCTTAGAGCGGGTCCCCTACGAGCAGTACTTT CASSLERVPYEQYF
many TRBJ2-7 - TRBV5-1 TGCGCCAGCAGCTTGGCCACCGGGAGCTCCTACGAGCAGTACTTC CASSLATGSSYEQYF
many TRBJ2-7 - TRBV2 TGTGCCAGCTGTCCGCCTAACTCCTACGAGCAGTACTTC CASCPPNSYEQYF
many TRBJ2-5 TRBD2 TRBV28 TGTGCCAGCAGTTTTGAACTAGCGGGAGATTTGTACGGAGAGACCCAGTACTTC CASSFELAGDLYGETQYF
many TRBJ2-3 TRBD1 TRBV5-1 TGCGCCAGCAGCTTGCAAGGGGGACAGGGGACAGATACGCAGTATTTT CASSLQGGQGTDTQYF
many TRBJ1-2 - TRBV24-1 TGTGCCACCAGTGCAGGGGATGGCTACACCTTC CATSAGDGYTF
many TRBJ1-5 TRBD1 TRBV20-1 TGCAGTGGTGGGGACAGGGGGGGCAATCAGCCCCAGCATTTT CSGGDRGGNQPQHF
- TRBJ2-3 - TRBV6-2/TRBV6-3 TGTGCCAGCAGTGAAGTGGTGGGAGAGGAAGATACGCAGTATTTT CASSEVVGEEDTQYF
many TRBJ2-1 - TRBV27 TGTGCCAGCACCATAAGAGGGGCGCTTGGGTACAATGAGCAGTTCTTC CASTIRGALGYNEQFF
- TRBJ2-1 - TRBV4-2 TGTGCCAGCAGCCAAGATGGACGAGGTCTATCCAATGAGCAGTTCTTC CASSQDGRGLSNEQFF
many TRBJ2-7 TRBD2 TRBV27 TGTGCCAGCAGAAGAAGGGCCGGGACTAGCGGCGCCTACGAGCAGTACTTC CASRRRAGTSGAYEQYF
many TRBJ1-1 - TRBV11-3 TGTGCCAGCAGGCTAAGGGGGGGGGCTGAAGCTTTCTTT CASRLRGGAEAFF
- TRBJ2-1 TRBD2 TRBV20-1 TGCAGTGCTACCGCCGGGACTAGCGGGATAAATGAGCAGTTCTTC CSATAGTSGINEQFF
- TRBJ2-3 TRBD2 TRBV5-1 TGCGCCAGCACCGGACTAGCGGGAGCTGCAGATACGCAGTATTTT CASTGLAGAADTQYF
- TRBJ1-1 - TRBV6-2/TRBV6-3 TGTTCCATCAGTCGTTCCGGGGGAAACACTGAAGCTTTCTTT CSISRSGGNTEAFF
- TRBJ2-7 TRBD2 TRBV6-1 TGTGCCAGCGGGGAGGGGAACTCCTACGAGCAGTACTTC CASGEGNSYEQYF
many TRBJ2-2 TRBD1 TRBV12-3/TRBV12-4 TGTGCCAGCACCCGATGGACAGGGGCCGCGGGGACCGGGGAGCTGTTTTTT CASTRWTGAAGTGELFF
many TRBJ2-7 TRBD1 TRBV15 TGTGCCACCAGCAGAGTCAGGGGGTTCGACGAGCAGTACTTC CATSRVRGFDEQYF
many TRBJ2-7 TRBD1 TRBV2 TGTGCCAGCAGTGCGGACAGGGGTTCCTACGAGCAGTACTTC CASSADRGSYEQYF
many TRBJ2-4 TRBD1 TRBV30 TGTGCCTGGGGGACAGGGGCAAATATTCAGTACTTC CAWGTGANIQYF
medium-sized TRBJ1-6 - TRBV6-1 TGTGCCAGCAGCCCGCGGAGCTCCTATAATTCACCCCTCCACTTT CASSPRSSYNSPLHF
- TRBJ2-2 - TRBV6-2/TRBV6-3 TGTGACAGCAGTCAGGGGACCGGGGAGCTGTTTTTC CDSSQGTGELFF
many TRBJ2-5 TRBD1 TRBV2 TGTGCCAGCAGTGAAAGGGGGACAGGGCGCAATCAAGAGACCCAGTACTTC CASSERGTGRNQETQYF
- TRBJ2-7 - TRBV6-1 TGTGACAGCAGCGCTTATTTCATCTACGAGCAGTATTTC CDSSAYFIYEQYF
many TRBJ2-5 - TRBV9 TGTGCCAGCAGCGTAGGTAGAGAAGAGACCCAGTACTTC CASSVGREETQYF
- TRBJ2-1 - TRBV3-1 TGTGCCAGCAGCCAAGATCCTCCCTTAGCGGCCAACAACGATGAGCAGTTCTTC CASSQDPPLAANNDEQFF
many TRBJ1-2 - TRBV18 TGTGCCAGCTCACCGACCAGGAATATCAATGGCTACACCTTC CASSPTRNINGYTF
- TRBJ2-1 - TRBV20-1 TGCAGTGCTAGAGATCGGTTGGGTAGCGAGAGTATCGGCAATGAGCAGTTCTTC CSARDRLGSESIGNEQFF
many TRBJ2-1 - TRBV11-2 TGTGCCAGCAGCCCCGTCGACACTTCCTTAAAGAATGAGCAGTTCTTC CASSPVDTSLKNEQFF
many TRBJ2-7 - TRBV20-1 TGCAGTGCTAGGTCCTACGAGCAGTACTTC CSARSYEQYF
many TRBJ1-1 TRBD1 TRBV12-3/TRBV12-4 TGTGCCAGCAGTCCTACTGTCGGACAGGGACCCACTGAAGCTTTCTTT CASSPTVGQGPTEAFF
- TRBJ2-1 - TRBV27 TGTGCCAGCGGGGGTGAGGAGCAGTTCTTC CASGGEEQFF
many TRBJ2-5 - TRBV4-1 TGCGCCAGCAGCCGAAGGGAGACCCAGTACTTC CASSRRETQYF
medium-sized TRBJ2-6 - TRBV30 TGTGCCTGGAGTGTATATCGAACTGGGGCCAACGTCCTGACTTTC CAWSVYRTGANVLTF
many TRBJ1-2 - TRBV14 TGTGCCAGCAGCCTGACACCGCTCGGCTACACCTTC CASSLTPLGYTF
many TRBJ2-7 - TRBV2 TGTGCCAGCAGTGGCTGGACAGCTAAGAGCTCCTACGAGCAGTACTTC CASSGWTAKSSYEQYF
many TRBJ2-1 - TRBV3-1 TGTGCCAGCAGCCAAGGTGGGTCACAGATCGATGAGCAGTTCTTC CASSQGGSQIDEQFF
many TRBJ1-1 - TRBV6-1 TGTGCCAGCAGCGGCGGCACTGAAGCTTTCTTT CASSGGTEAFF
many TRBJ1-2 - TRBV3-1 TGTGCCAGCAGCCAAGATCCAGGGATCGGTGGCTACACCTTC CASSQDPGIGGYTF
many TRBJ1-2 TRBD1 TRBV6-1 TGTGCCAGCAGTCCCCCGGGACAGGGGAGGAGTGGCTACACCTTC CASSPPGQGRSGYTF
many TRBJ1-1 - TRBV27 TGTGCCAGCAGTTCCCTACGAAGCGGCACTGAAGCTTTCTTT CASSSLRSGTEAFF
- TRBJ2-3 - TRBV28 TGTGCCAGCAGTCCCCTCGGAGGGTACATTACGCAGTATTTT CASSPLGGYITQYF